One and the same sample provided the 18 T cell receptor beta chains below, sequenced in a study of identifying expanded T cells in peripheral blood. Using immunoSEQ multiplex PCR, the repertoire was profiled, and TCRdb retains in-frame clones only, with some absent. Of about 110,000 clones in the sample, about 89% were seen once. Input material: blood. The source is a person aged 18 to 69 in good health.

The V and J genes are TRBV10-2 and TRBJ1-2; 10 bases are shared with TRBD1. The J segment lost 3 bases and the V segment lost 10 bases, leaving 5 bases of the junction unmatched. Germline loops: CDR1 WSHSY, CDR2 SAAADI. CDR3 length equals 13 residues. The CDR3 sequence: CATTGTGDYGYTF. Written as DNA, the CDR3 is TGCGCCACCACCGGGACAGGGGACTATGGCTACACCTTC.

The CDR3 loop is CASSYYGENTGELFF. The CDR3 DNA sequence: TGTGCCAGCAGTTACTACGGGGAGAACACCGGGGAGCTGTTTTTT. The rearrangement joins TRBV6-5 to TRBJ2-2; possible D gene TRBD2, 5 bases. CDR3 length equals 15 residues. The V end lost 1 base, the J end lost 1 base, and 7 bases lay between the germline ends. The germline V gene encodes CDR1 MNHEY and CDR2 SVGAGI.

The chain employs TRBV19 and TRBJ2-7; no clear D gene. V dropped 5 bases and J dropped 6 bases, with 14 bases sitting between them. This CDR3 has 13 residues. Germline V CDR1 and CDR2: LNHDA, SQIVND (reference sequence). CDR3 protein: CASSPKRSFEQYF. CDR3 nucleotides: TGTGCCAGTAGTCCCAAACGTTCGTTCGAGCAGTACTTC.

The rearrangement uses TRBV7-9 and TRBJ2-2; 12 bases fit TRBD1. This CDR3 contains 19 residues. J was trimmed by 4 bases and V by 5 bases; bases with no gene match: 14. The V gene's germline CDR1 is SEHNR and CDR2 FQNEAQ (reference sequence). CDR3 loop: CASSGTGTGGKGSTGELFF. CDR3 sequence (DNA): TGTGCCAGCAGCGGTACCGGGACAGGGGGCAAGGGGAGCACCGGGGAGCTGTTTTTT.

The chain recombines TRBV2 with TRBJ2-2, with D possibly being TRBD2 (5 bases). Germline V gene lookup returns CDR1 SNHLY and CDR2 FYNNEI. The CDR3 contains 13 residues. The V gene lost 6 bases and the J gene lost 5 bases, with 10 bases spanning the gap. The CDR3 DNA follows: TGTGCCAGCAGAGAGAGGGTGACCGGGGAGCTGTTTTTT. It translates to CASRERVTGELFF.

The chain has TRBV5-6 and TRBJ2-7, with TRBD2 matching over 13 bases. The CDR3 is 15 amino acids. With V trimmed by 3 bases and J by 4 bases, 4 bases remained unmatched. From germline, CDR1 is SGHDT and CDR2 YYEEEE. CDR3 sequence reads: CASSWGTSGVYEQYF. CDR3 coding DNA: TGTGCCAGCAGCTGGGGGACTAGCGGGGTATACGAGCAGTACTTC.

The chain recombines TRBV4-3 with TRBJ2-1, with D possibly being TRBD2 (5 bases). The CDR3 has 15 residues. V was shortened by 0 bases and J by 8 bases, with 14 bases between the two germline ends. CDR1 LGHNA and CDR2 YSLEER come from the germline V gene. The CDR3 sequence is CASSQDPGRGHEQFF. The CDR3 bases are TGCGCCAGCAGCCAAGATCCGGGGAGAGGTCATGAGCAGTTCTTC.

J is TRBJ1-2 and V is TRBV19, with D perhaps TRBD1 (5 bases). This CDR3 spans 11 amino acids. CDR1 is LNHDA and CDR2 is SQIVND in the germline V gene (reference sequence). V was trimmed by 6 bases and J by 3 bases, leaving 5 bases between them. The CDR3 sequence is CASSRDYGYTF. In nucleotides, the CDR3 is TGTGCCAGTAGCAGGGACTATGGCTACACCTTC. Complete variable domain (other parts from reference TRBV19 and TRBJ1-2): DGGITQSPKYLFRKEGQNVTLSCEQNLNHDAMYWYRQDPGQGLRLIYYSQIVNDFQKGDIAEGYSVSREKKESFPLTVTSAQKNPTAFYLCASSRDYGYTFGSGTRLTVV.

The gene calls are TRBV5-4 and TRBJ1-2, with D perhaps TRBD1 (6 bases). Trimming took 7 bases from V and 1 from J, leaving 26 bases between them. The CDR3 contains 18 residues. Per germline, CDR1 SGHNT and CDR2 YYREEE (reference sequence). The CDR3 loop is CASGAEPQGGHLNYGYTF. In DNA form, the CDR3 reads TGTGCCAGCGGGGCTGAGCCCCAAGGGGGACATCTTAACTATGGCTACACCTTC. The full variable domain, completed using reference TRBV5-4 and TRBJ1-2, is ETGVTQSPTHLIKTRGQQVTLRCSSQSGHNTVSWYQQALGQGPQFIFQYYREEENGRGNFPPRFSGLQFPNYSSELNVNALELDDSALYLCASGAEPQGGHLNYGYTFGSGTRLTVV.

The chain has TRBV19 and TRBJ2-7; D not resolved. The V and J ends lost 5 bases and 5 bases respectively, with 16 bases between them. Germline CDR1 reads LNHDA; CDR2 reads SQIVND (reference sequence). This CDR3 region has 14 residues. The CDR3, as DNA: TGTGCCAGTAGTGACCGCAGGCTGCCCCACGAGCAGTACTTC. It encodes CASSDRRLPHEQYF.

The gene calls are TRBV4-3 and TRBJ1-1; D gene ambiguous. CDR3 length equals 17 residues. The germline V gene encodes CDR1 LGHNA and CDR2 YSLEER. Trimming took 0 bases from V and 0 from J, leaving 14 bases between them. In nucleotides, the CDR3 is TGCGCCAGCAGCCAAGACCAAAGGGTTACACTGAACACTGAAGCTTTCTTT. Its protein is CASSQDQRVTLNTEAFF.

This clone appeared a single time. The CDR3 here is CASSFMTGEEYYEQYF. CDR3 sequence (DNA): TGCGCCAGCAGCTTCATGACAGGGGAAGAGTATTACGAGCAGTACTTC. The chain uses TRBV5-1 and TRBJ2-7; 8 bases match TRBD1. The CDR3 is made up of 16 amino acids. Germline V gene data show CDR1 as SGHRS and CDR2 as YFSETQ. With V trimmed by 2 bases and J by 4 bases, 11 bases remained unmatched.

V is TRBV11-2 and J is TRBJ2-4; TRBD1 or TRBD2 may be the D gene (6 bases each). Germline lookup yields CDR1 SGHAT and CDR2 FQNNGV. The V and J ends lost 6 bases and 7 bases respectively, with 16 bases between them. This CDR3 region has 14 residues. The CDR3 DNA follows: TGTGCCAGCAGGTTAACAGGGAGGATGAACATTCAGTACTTC. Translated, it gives CASRLTGRMNIQYF.

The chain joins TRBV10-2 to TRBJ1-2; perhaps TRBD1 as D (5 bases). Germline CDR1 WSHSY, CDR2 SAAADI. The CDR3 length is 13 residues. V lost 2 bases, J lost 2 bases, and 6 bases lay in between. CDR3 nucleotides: TGCGCCAGCAGTGAGCGACAGAACTATGGCTACACCTTC. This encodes CASSERQNYGYTF.

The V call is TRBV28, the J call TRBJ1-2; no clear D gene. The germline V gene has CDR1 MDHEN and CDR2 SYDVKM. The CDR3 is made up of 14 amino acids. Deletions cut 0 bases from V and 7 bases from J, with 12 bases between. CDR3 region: CASSLCRVGCGYTF. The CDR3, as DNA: TGTGCCAGCAGTTTATGTAGGGTCGGCTGTGGCTACACCTTC.

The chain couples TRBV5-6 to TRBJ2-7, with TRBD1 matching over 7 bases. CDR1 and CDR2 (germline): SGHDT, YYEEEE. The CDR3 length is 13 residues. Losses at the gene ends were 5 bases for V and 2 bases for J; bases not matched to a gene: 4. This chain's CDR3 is CASRYGTAYEQYF. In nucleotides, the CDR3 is TGTGCCAGCAGATATGGGACAGCCTACGAGCAGTACTTC.

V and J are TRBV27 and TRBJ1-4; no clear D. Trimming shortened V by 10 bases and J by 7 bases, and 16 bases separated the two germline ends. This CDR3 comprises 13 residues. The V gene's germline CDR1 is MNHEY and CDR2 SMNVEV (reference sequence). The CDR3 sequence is CANPLIRGEKLFF. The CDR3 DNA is TGTGCCAACCCTCTCATCCGGGGTGAAAAACTGTTTTTT.

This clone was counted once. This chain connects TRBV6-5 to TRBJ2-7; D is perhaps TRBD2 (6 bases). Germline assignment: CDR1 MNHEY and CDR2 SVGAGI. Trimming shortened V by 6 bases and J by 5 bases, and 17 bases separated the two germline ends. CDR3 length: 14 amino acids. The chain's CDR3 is CASSLPSRGNEQYF. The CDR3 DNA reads TGTGCCAGCAGCTTACCGTCGCGGGGCAACGAGCAGTACTTC.